One and the same sample provided the 18 T cell receptor beta chains below, sequenced in a study of T cell responses to AZD1222 COVID-19 vaccine. The assay was immunoSEQ multiplex PCR, and TCRdb's table has in-frame clones only and misses some. The table records tens of thousands of clones, over 90% of them present only once. Here the sequenced sample was peripheral blood, taken on day 0 of AZD1222 vaccination. These receptors were taken from an adult in good health.

The chain is built from TRBV19 and TRBJ1-2; 8 positions agree with TRBD1. The CDR3 runs 14 residues. V trimming: 7 bases; J trimming: 5 bases; junction bases outside the gene matches: 9. CDR1 is LNHDA and CDR2 is SQIVND in the germline V gene (reference sequence). In DNA form, the CDR3 reads TGTGCCAGTAAACCCGGGACAGGCGTATATGGCTACACCTTC. It encodes CASKPGTGVYGYTF.

The chain links TRBV6-2 or TRBV6-3 to TRBJ2-5, with 9 bases aligning to TRBD1. This CDR3 is 15 amino acids long. V lost 4 bases to trimming and J lost 4 bases; unmatched junction nucleotides: 7. CDR1 is MNHEY, CDR2 SVGEGT, per germline. Written as DNA, the CDR3 is TGTGCCAGCAGTTCCAATCCGGACAGGGGAGAGACCCAGTACTTC. As protein: CASSSNPDRGETQYF.

This chain uses TRBV6-5 with TRBJ2-7; TRBD1 agrees at 8 bases. Trimming took 0 bases from V and 5 from J; bases not matched to a gene: 9. Germline V gene lookup returns CDR1 MNHEY and CDR2 SVGAGI. CDR3 length: 16 residues. The CDR3 sequence is CASSYSVQGARNEQYF. For the CDR3, the DNA is TGTGCCAGCAGTTACTCAGTTCAGGGGGCAAGGAACGAGCAGTACTTC.

This rearrangement joins TRBV7-9 to TRBJ1-4; perhaps TRBD1 as D (5 bases). Germline V gene lookup returns CDR1 SEHNR and CDR2 FQNEAQ (reference sequence). The CDR3 is made up of 23 amino acids. Trimming took off 7 bases at V and 8 bases at J, with 44 bases between the two ends. This chain's CDR3 is CASTKTRMGVLPEGGGGWEKLFF. CDR3 nucleotides: TGTGCCAGCACCAAAACCCGAATGGGGGTACTCCCCGAAGGTGGGGGAGGATGGGAAAAACTGTTTTTT.

This clone was detected only a few times. The J gene is TRBJ2-1, the V gene TRBV4-1; D not certain. With 3 bases removed from V and 5 bases from J, the gap between germline ends came to 11 bases. Germline V lookup: CDR1 MGHRA, CDR2 YSYEKL. The CDR3 contains 14 residues. The CDR3 loop is CASSHIPLNNEQFF. The CDR3 DNA sequence: TGCGCCAGCAGCCATATACCCCTCAACAATGAGCAGTTCTTC.

This chain links TRBV4-2 with TRBJ2-2, with D perhaps being TRBD1 or TRBD2 (5 bases each). Trimming took 0 bases from V and 6 from J, leaving 11 bases between them. Germline V CDR1 and CDR2: LGHNA, YNFKEQ. This CDR3 has 15 residues. The CDR3 region is CASSQEPQGAGELFF. CDR3 sequence (DNA): TGTGCCAGCAGCCAAGAGCCCCAGGGAGCCGGGGAGCTGTTTTTT.

The chain uses TRBV6-6 and TRBJ2-5; 9 nucleotides align to TRBD1. The CDR3 sequence is 14 residues long. V lost 5 bases to trimming and J lost 14 bases; unmatched junction nucleotides: 15. Germline-derived CDR1 and CDR2 are MNHNY and SVGAGI (reference sequence). Here the CDR3 reads CASSPIDRGGHGYF. The CDR3 nucleotides read TGTGCCAGCAGTCCCATCGACAGGGGGGGTCATGGATACTTC.

The V call is TRBV12-5, the J call TRBJ2-3; unclear D gene. V was trimmed by 6 bases and J by 0 bases, leaving 7 bases between them. Germline V gives CDR1 LGHNT, CDR2 FRNRAP. CDR3 length: 13 amino acids. CDR3 amino acids: CASGIGSTDTQYF. CDR3 coding DNA: TGTGCTAGTGGGATTGGAAGCACAGATACGCAGTATTTT. The full variable domain, with the rest looked up from reference TRBV12-5 and TRBJ2-3, is DARVTQTPRHKVTEMGQEVTMRCQPILGHNTVFWYRQTMMQGLELLAYFRNRAPLDDSGMPKDRFSAEMPDATLATLKIQPSEPRDSAVYFCASGIGSTDTQYFGPGTRLTVL.

The J gene is TRBJ2-3, the V gene TRBV29-1, with TRBD1 matching over 11 bases. Germline loops: CDR1 SQVTM, CDR2 ANQGSEA. J gave up 0 bases and V 6 bases, and 8 bases lay outside the gene matches. CDR3 size: 16 residues. The DNA of the CDR3 is TGCAGCGTGGGGGGACAGGGGGGCCTGAGCACAGATACGCAGTATTTT. Translated: CSVGGQGGLSTDTQYF.

This clone was detected once. This rearrangement joins TRBV28 to TRBJ2-7; the D gene is possibly TRBD2 (6 bases). The CDR3 sequence is 14 residues long. Germline CDR1 reads MDHEN; CDR2 reads SYDVKM. Trimming shortened V by 7 bases and J by 2 bases, and 15 bases separated the two germline ends. The CDR3 coding sequence is TGTGCCAGCAAACCCGGGACTTCCACCTACGAGCAGTACTTC. This gives the protein CASKPGTSTYEQYF.

The chain links TRBV11-2 to TRBJ2-5; D unclear. The CDR3 totals 14 residues. Trimming stripped 0 bases from V and 1 base from J, with 6 bases between. Germline V CDR1 and CDR2: SGHAT, FQNNGV. CDR3 nucleotide sequence: TGTGCCAGCAGCTTAGACTGGGGCCAAGAGACCCAGTACTTC. The encoded protein is CASSLDWGQETQYF. Full variable domain (rest looked up from reference TRBV11-2 and TRBJ2-5): EAGVAQSPRYKIIEKRQSVAFWCNPISGHATLYWYQQILGQGPKLLIQFQNNGVVDDSQLPKDRFSAERLKGVDSTLKIQPAKLEDSAVYLCASSLDWGQETQYFGPGTRLLVL.

The chain links TRBV7-2 to TRBJ2-7; 9 positions agree with TRBD1. Germline V gives CDR1 SGHTA, CDR2 FQGNSA. Trimming at V came to 1 base and at J to 3 bases, leaving 4 bases not matched to a gene. This CDR3 contains 15 residues. The CDR3 spells CASSLDATGGYEQYF. CDR3 sequence (DNA): TGTGCCAGCAGCTTAGACGCGACAGGGGGCTACGAGCAGTACTTC. Using reference TRBV7-2 and TRBJ2-7 for the parts outside the CDR3, the full variable domain is GAGVSQSPSNKVTEKGKDVELRCDPISGHTALYWYRQSLGQGLEFLIYFQGNSAPDKSGLPSDRFSAERTGGSVSTLTIQRTQQEDSAVYLCASSLDATGGYEQYFGPGTRLTVT.

The chain couples TRBV15 to TRBJ1-2, with 8 bases fitting TRBD1. The CDR3 covers 18 residues. Germline CDR1 reads LNHNV; CDR2 reads YYDKDF (reference sequence). With V trimmed by 2 bases and J by 0 bases, 11 bases remained unmatched. CDR3 coding DNA: TGTGCCACCAGCAGAACCAACAGGGGGACCTCCCCTAACTATGGCTACACCTTC. Translation: CATSRTNRGTSPNYGYTF.

Turning to this clone: The junction does not match germline at one end; this may be a read error. The chain links TRBV6-5 to TRBJ1-1, with unresolved D. Per germline, CDR1 MNHEY and CDR2 SVGAGI. The CDR3 contains 11 residues. CDR3 sequence reads: CASGYKGEAFF. The CDR3 coding sequence is TGTGCCAGCGGTTACAAAGGGGAAGCTTTCTTT.

This clone has only one observation. The chain uses TRBV24-1 and TRBJ2-5, with 7 bases identical to TRBD1. Trimming took 1 base from V and 5 from J; bases not matched to a gene: 6. Germline-derived CDR1 and CDR2 are KGHDR and SFDVKD. The CDR3 contains 15 residues. The CDR3 sequence: CATSDLAGGTETQYF. The CDR3 region has the DNA TGTGCCACCAGTGATTTAGCAGGGGGTACGGAGACCCAGTACTTC.

The CDR3 loop is CASGHLRSTDTQYF. The CDR3 DNA is TGCGCCAGCGGCCACTTGAGGAGCACAGATACGCAGTATTTT. This chain uses TRBV5-1 with TRBJ2-3; D unclear. CDR1 is SGHRS, CDR2 YFSETQ, per germline. CDR3 length equals 14 residues. The V gene lost 7 bases and the J gene lost 0 bases, with 12 bases spanning the gap.

CDR3: CASSLRWRAGKYEQYF. DNA for the CDR3: TGTGCCAGCAGTTTGAGGTGGCGGGCAGGGAAGTACGAGCAGTACTTC. This sequence joins TRBV28 and TRBJ2-7; D tentatively fits TRBD1 or TRBD2 (5 bases each). The CDR3 loop spans 16 amino acids. Germline V CDR1 and CDR2: MDHEN, SYDVKM. V lost 3 bases and J 4 bases, leaving 19 bases between the germline ends. Full variable domain (missing parts from reference TRBV28 and TRBJ2-7): DVKVTQSSRYLVKRTGEKVFLECVQDMDHENMFWYRQDPGLGLRLIYFSYDVKMKEKGDIPEGYSVSREKKERFSLILESASTNQTSMYLCASSLRWRAGKYEQYFGPGTRLTVT.

V usage is TRBV4-3 and J usage is TRBJ2-4; the match to TRBD1 covers 9 bases. CDR3 length: 21 amino acids. Germline V gene data show CDR1 as LGHNA and CDR2 as YSLEER. The V and J ends lost 1 base and 1 base, in that order; junction bases with no gene match: 17. CDR3 coding DNA: TGCGCCAGCAGCCAAGGTCTGGGACAGGGTGGGAGGCTCTACGCCAAAAACATTCAGTACTTC. Its translation: CASSQGLGQGGRLYAKNIQYF.